These T cell receptor beta chains were read from a single sample in a study of T cells in Graves' hyperthyroidism and ophthalmopathy. MiXCR, run by TCRdb on the multiplex PCR reads, gives a single entry per CDR3 protein. The sample consists of roughly 250,000 distinct CDR3 sequences, just over 14% of them appearing once. The sample consisted of blood. These receptor sequences come from a woman between 40 and 50 years old with Graves' hyperthyroidism that later progressed to Graves' ophthalmopathy. Each CDR3 is given with its conserved first and last residue. Fields, in order: V gene, clone size, CDR3 protein. A row's size may be missing; if present it is once, few, many or a size class.

v_gene: TRBV11-2; abundance: many; CDR3aa: CASSSWGGTNEKLFF
v_gene: TRBV6-1; abundance: many; CDR3aa: CASSRGPNNEQFF
v_gene: TRBV19; abundance: many; CDR3aa: CASSMGGAKNIQYF
v_gene: TRBV30; abundance: many; CDR3aa: CAWSPGLKETQYF
v_gene: TRBV6-5; abundance: many; CDR3aa: CASSYRQGNGPYEQYF
v_gene: TRBV19; abundance: many; CDR3aa: CASRLSGANVLTF
v_gene: TRBV30; abundance: many; CDR3aa: CAWSPASGSYEQYF
v_gene: TRBV27; abundance: .; CDR3aa: CASSLVGAADTQYF
v_gene: TRBV6-2/TRBV6-3; abundance: many; CDR3aa: CASSLTETYEQYF
v_gene: TRBV6-8; abundance: many; CDR3aa: CASSLPGREYSGANVLTF
v_gene: TRBV28; abundance: .; CDR3aa: CASSSGQGGPFAGANVLTF
v_gene: TRBV20-1; abundance: .; CDR3aa: CSARTFKREFLDTQYF
v_gene: TRBV28; abundance: many; CDR3aa: CASSSHLGAPGGGNTIYF
v_gene: TRBV18; abundance: many; CDR3aa: CASSDRVGQPQHF
v_gene: TRBV12-3/TRBV12-4; abundance: few; CDR3aa: CASTLSRGRIYNEQFF
v_gene: TRBV13; abundance: many; CDR3aa: CASSVGGGDEQYF
v_gene: TRBV30; abundance: .; CDR3aa: CAWDGDRPRDYNEQFF
v_gene: TRBV27; abundance: many; CDR3aa: CANGIYRQGDGYTF
v_gene: TRBV7-2; abundance: many; CDR3aa: CASSWGVGTSGISTDTQYF
v_gene: TRBV15; abundance: few; CDR3aa: CATGRAGVSYEQYF
v_gene: TRBV6-1; abundance: many; CDR3aa: CASSLIGLYTGELFF
v_gene: TRBV5-5; abundance: many; CDR3aa: CASSAQGPGELFF
v_gene: TRBV28; abundance: many; CDR3aa: CASSFGGLTYNEQFF
v_gene: TRBV11-2; abundance: many; CDR3aa: CASSLEVPGYKTGELFF
v_gene: TRBV9; abundance: .; CDR3aa: CASSPMGSFYGYTF
v_gene: TRBV12-3/TRBV12-4; abundance: .; CDR3aa: CASSLIAVRKETQYF
v_gene: TRBV11-2; abundance: many; CDR3aa: CASSLRMNTEAFF
v_gene: TRBV6-5; abundance: many; CDR3aa: CASSYSSGDEQFF
v_gene: TRBV19; abundance: .; CDR3aa: CASNPGEAGANVLTF
v_gene: TRBV19; abundance: many; CDR3aa: CASSLGTTRVEQYF
v_gene: TRBV12-3/TRBV12-4; abundance: many; CDR3aa: CASSLFGSTGELFF
v_gene: TRBV5-4; abundance: few; CDR3aa: CASGAGISDTQYF
v_gene: TRBV4-1; abundance: .; CDR3aa: CASSQTSGSRETQYF
v_gene: TRBV6-1; abundance: many; CDR3aa: CASRAGGSQETQYF
v_gene: TRBV12-3/TRBV12-4; abundance: many; CDR3aa: CASSYARDTGELFF
v_gene: TRBV5-1; abundance: few; CDR3aa: CASSYATGDERLFF
v_gene: TRBV5-6; abundance: many; CDR3aa: CASSSATSNQPQHF
v_gene: TRBV28; abundance: many; CDR3aa: CASSPLPDGTASNYGYTF
v_gene: TRBV28; abundance: many; CDR3aa: CASSLAGGFNEKLFF
v_gene: TRBV12-3/TRBV12-4; abundance: many; CDR3aa: CASSPTGRAGELFF
v_gene: TRBV5-1; abundance: few; CDR3aa: CASSFSLGVQETQYF
v_gene: TRBV12-3/TRBV12-4; abundance: many; CDR3aa: CASSWGSVTDTQYF